This entry is about one T cell receptor beta chain. Antigen specificity is unknown. In preparing bulk TCR libraries, previously described methods and listed TCR primers were used. TCRdb re-derived calls from the PCR reads in MiXCR, one entry per CDR3 protein. The sample has under 600,000 distinct CDR3 sequences; 20% to 25% are singletons. The sample originates from a study of molecular identifiers for immune sequencing clone quantification. Study-level findings and limits: Spiked TCR RNA from one Jurkat cell reportedly showed up when mixed among some 1 million naive cells.

This TCR was sampled from a human donor in good health. Some libraries in this study had Jurkat cell RNA spiked in. Material: naive CD8+ T cells from blood, with Jurkat cell RNA spiked in. Stated subset: FACS-sorted CD8+CD4-CCR7+CD45RA+ naive T cells.

CDR3 loop: CRYRLADPYEQYF. CDR3 nucleotide sequence: TGCAGGTACCGGCTGGCGGACCCATACGAGCAGTACTTC. V and J are TRBV20-1 and TRBJ2-7; D remains unclear. This CDR3 region has 13 residues. The V gene's germline CDR1 is DFQATT and CDR2 SNEGSKA (reference sequence).